This T cell receptor beta chain stems from a study of T cell responses to AZD1222 COVID-19 vaccine. This CDR3 contains 13 residues. Trimming pared 4 bases from V and 2 bases from J, leaving 9 bases between. The germline gives CDR1 SEHNR, CDR2 FQNEAQ (reference sequence). With respect to this clone: Different DNA sequences within this sample yield the same CDR3.

Libraries were prepared by immunoSEQ multiplex PCR; TCRdb keeps only in-frame clonotypes and omits some of them. The data show 160,000 or so clones, about 91% seen once. The sequences come from peripheral blood, collected 28 days after the second AZD1222 dose. The chain recombines TRBV7-9 with TRBJ2-7; D is ambiguous. This sequence originates from an adult who received the AZD1222 COVID-19 vaccine. This CDR3 is CASSWEITYEQYF. The CDR3 DNA sequence: TGTGCCAGCAGCTGGGAAATTACCTACGAGCAGTACTTC.